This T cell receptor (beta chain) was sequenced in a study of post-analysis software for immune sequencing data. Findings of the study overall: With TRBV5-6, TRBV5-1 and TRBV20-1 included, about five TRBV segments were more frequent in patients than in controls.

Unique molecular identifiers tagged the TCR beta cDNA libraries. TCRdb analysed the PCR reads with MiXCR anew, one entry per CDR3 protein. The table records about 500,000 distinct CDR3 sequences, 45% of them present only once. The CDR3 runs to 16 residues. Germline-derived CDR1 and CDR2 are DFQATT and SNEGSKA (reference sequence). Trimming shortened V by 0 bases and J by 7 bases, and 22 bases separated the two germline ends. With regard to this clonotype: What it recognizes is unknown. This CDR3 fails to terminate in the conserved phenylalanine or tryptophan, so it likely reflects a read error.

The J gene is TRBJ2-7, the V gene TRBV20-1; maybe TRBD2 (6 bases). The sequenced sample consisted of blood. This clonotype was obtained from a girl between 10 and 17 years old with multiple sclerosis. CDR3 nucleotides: TGCAGTGCTAGAGAAAGTAGGGGACTCCGTTCGGGTGAGCAGTACCTC. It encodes CSARESRGLRSGEQYL.